These T cell receptor beta chains were read from a single sample in a study of cytomegalovirus exposure and HLA in healthy donors. The repertoire was sequenced with immunoSEQ multiplex PCR; TCRdb's copy has only in-frame clones and lacks some. This table has 150,000 to 200,000 clones, 65% to 85% appearing once. The sample comprised PBMCs. The receptors derive from a female donor in good health and CMV-seronegative. The CDR3 runs from the conserved cysteine through the conserved F or W. Fields, in order: clone size, D gene, J gene, V gene, CDR3 protein, CDR3 DNA. D genes are given only for firm matches. For some rows the clone size is stated as once, few or many, or as a class when expanded; others skip it.

-,TRBD1,TRBJ1-1,TRBV29-1,CSVGGTGGSDTEAFF,TGCAGCGTTGGGGGGACAGGGGGCTCGGACACTGAAGCTTTCTTT
-,TRBD2,TRBJ2-1,TRBV7-9,CSSSLSLAGSYNEQFF,TGTTCCAGCAGCTTATCGCTAGCGGGCTCCTACAATGAGCAGTTCTTC
-,-,TRBJ2-2,TRBV15,CATSSSRPTGELFF,TGTGCCACCTCTAGCTCGCGGCCGACCGGGGAGCTGTTTTTT
-,-,TRBJ1-5,TRBV5-4,CASSLAGTLFYSNQPQHF,TGTGCCAGCAGCTTGGCCGGGACACTCTTTTATAGCAATCAGCCCCAGCATTTT
-,TRBD2,TRBJ2-1,TRBV10-3,CAISESSGRHNEQFF,TGTGCCATCAGTGAGTCTAGCGGGAGGCACAATGAGCAGTTCTTC
-,-,TRBJ2-1,TRBV4-2,CASSFKPLGALGYNEQFF,TGTGCCAGCAGCTTTAAACCCCTGGGGGCCTTGGGCTACAATGAGCAGTTCTTC
-,TRBD1,TRBJ2-7,TRBV7-8,CASSWTGTSYEQYF,TGTGCCAGCAGCTGGACAGGGACCTCCTACGAGCAGTACTTC
many,TRBD1,TRBJ1-1,TRBV11-2,CASSLDRDTEAFF,TGTGCCAGCAGCTTGGACAGGGACACTGAAGCTTTCTTT
-,-,TRBJ1-3,TRBV7-3,CASSLAPGSGNTIYF,TGTGCCAGCAGCTTAGCACCAGGGTCTGGAAACACCATATATTTT
-,-,TRBJ1-5,TRBV19,CASSISAGLVNQPQHF,TGTGCCAGTAGTATCTCCGCAGGGCTCGTCAATCAGCCCCAGCATTTT
-,-,TRBJ1-1,TRBV7-3,CASSLLGGANTEAFF,TGTGCCAGCAGCTTACTCGGGGGTGCGAACACTGAAGCTTTCTTT
-,-,TRBJ1-1,TRBV6-5,CASRRQFMNTEAFF,TGTGCCAGCAGGAGACAGTTCATGAACACTGAAGCTTTCTTT
-,-,TRBJ1-2,TRBV5-4,CASSLGDIASYGYTF,TGTGCCAGCAGCTTGGGGGACATAGCATCCTATGGCTACACCTTC
few,-,TRBJ1-1,TRBV19,CASSIVHLNTEAFF,TGTGCCAGTAGTATTGTCCACTTAAACACTGAAGCTTTCTTT
-,-,TRBJ2-7,TRBV5-1,CASSLVPGPSPTSEQYF,TGCGCCAGCAGCTTGGTACCAGGCCCGTCCCCTACTAGCGAGCAGTACTTC
-,-,TRBJ2-5,TRBV11-3,CASSLLCGQETQYF,TGTGCCAGCAGCTTATTATGTGGGCAGGAGACCCAGTACTTC